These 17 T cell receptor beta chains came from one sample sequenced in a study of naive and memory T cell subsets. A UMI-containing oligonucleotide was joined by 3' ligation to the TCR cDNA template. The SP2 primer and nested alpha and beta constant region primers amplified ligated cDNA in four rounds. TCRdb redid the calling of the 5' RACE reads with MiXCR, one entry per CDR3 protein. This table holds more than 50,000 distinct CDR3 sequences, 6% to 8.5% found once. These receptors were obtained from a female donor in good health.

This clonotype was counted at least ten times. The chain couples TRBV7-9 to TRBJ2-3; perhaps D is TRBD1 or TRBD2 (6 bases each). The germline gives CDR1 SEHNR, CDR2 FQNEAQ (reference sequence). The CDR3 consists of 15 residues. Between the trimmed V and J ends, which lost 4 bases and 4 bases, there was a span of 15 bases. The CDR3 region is CASSSQGRGADTQYF. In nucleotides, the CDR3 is TGTGCCAGCAGCTCCCAGGGTAGGGGGGCAGATACGCAGTATTTT.

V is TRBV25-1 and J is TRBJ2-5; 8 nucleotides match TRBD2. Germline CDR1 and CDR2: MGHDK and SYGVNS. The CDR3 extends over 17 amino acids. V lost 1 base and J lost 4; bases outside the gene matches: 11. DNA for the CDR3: TGTGCCAGCAGTGAATGGGGTAGCGGGACCCCCATAGAGACCCAGTACTTC. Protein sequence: CASSEWGSGTPIETQYF.

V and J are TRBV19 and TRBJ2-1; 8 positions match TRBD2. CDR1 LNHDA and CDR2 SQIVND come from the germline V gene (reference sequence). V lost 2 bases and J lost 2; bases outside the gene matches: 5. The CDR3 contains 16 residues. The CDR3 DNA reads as TGTGCCAGTAGTATAAGCGGCGGGGGGACCTACAATGAGCAGTTCTTC. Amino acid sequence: CASSISGGGTYNEQFF.

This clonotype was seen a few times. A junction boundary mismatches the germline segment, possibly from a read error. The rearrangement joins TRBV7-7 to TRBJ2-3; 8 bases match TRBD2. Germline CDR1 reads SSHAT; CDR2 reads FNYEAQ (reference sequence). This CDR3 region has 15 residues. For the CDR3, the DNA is TGTGCTAGCAGCTTAACGGGAGGGCTCACAGATACGCAGTATTTT. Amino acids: CASSLTGGLTDTQYF.

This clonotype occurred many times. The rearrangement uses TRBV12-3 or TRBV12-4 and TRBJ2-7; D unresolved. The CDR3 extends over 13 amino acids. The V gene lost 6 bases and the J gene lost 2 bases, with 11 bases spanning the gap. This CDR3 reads CASRPTGTYEQYF. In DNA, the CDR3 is TGTGCCAGCAGGCCCACTGGGACCTACGAGCAGTACTTC.

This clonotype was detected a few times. The CDR3 loop reads CASKIARNTEAFF. The CDR3 DNA is TGTGCCAGCAAGATCGCCCGTAACACTGAAGCTTTCTTT. The chain employs TRBV27 and TRBJ1-1; D is ambiguous. The CDR3 covers 13 residues. Between the trimmed V and J ends, which lost 7 bases and 2 bases, there was a span of 11 bases. Germline V gene data show CDR1 as MNHEY and CDR2 as SMNVEV (reference sequence).

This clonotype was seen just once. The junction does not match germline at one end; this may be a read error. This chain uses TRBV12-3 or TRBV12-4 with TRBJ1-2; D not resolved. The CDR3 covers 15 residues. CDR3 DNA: TGTGCCAGCAGCTTAGGTCCGGACTCTAACTATGGCTACACCTTC. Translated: CASSLGPDSNYGYTF.

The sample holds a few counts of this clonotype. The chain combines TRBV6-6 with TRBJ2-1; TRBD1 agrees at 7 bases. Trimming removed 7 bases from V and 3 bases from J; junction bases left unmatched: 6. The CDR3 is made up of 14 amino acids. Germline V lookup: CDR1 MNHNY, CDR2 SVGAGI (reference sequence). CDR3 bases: TGTGCCAGCAAAAGGCAGGGGGTCTACAATGAGCAGTTCTTC. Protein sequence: CASKRQGVYNEQFF.

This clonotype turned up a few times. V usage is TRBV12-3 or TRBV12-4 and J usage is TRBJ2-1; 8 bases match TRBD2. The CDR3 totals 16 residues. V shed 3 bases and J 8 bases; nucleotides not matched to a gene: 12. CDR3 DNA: TGTGCCAGCAGTTTGGGTCCCAGCGGGGGCGGGTATGAGCAGTTCTTC. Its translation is CASSLGPSGGGYEQFF.

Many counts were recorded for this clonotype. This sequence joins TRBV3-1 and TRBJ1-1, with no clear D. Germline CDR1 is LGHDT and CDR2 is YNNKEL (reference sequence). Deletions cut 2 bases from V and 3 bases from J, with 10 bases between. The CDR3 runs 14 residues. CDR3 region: CASSQRHGDTEAFF. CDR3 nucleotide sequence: TGTGCCAGCAGCCAAAGGCACGGGGACACTGAAGCTTTCTTT.

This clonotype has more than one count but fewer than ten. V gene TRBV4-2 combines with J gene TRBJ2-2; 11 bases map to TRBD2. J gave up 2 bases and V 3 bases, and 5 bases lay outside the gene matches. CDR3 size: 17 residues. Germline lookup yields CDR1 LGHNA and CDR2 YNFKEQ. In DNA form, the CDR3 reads TGTGCCAGCAGCCAGGCCGGGACTAGCGGAAACACCGGGGAGCTGTTTTTT. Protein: CASSQAGTSGNTGELFF.

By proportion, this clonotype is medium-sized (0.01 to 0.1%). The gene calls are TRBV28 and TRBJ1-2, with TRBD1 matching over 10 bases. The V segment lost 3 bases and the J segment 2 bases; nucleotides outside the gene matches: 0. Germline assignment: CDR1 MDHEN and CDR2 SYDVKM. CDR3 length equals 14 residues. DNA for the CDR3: TGTGCCAGCAGTTTGGGACAGGGGAACTATGGCTACACCTTC. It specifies CASSLGQGNYGYTF.

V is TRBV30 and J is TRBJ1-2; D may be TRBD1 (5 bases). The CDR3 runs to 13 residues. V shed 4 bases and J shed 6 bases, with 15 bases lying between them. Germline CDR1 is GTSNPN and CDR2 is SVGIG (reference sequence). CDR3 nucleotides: TGTGCCTGGATTACAGGACTAGTCCATGGCTACACCTTC. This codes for CAWITGLVHGYTF. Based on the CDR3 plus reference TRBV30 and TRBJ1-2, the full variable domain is SQTIHQWPATLVQPVGSPLSLECTVEGTSNPNLYWYRQAAGRGLQLLFYSVGIGQISSEVPQNLSASRPQDRQFILSSKKLLLSDSGFYLCAWITGLVHGYTFGSGTRLTVV.

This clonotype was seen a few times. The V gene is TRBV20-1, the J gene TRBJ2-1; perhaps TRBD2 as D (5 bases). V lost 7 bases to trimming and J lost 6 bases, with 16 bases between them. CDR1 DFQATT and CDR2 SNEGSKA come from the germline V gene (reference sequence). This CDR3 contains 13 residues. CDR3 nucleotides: TGCAGTGTTATGCCACTAGAGTTCAATGAGCAGTTCTTC. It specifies CSVMPLEFNEQFF.

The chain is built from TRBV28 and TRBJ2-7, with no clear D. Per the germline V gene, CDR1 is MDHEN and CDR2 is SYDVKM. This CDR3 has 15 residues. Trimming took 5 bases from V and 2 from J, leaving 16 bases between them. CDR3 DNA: TGTGCCAGCAGTCCCCGCTCGAGGCCCCCCTACGAGCAGTACTTC. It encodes CASSPRSRPPYEQYF.

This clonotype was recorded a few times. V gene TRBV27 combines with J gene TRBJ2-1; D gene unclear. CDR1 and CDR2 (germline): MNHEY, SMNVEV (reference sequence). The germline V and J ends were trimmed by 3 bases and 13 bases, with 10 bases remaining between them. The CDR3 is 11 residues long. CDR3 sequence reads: CASSFLSLQFF. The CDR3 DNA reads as TGTGCCAGCAGTTTCCTGAGTCTTCAGTTCTTC.

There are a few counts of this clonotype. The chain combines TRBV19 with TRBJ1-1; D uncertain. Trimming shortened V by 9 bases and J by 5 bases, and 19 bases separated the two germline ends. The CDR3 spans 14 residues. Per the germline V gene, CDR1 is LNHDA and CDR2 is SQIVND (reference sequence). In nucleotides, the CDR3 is TGTGCCAGCTCCCCCTTTGGGGTTCGAACTGAAGCTTTCTTT. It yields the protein CASSPFGVRTEAFF. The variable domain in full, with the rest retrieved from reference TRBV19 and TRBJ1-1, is DGGITQSPKYLFRKEGQNVTLSCEQNLNHDAMYWYRQDPGQGLRLIYYSQIVNDFQKGDIAEGYSVSREKKESFPLTVTSAQKNPTAFYLCASSPFGVRTEAFFGQGTRLTVV.